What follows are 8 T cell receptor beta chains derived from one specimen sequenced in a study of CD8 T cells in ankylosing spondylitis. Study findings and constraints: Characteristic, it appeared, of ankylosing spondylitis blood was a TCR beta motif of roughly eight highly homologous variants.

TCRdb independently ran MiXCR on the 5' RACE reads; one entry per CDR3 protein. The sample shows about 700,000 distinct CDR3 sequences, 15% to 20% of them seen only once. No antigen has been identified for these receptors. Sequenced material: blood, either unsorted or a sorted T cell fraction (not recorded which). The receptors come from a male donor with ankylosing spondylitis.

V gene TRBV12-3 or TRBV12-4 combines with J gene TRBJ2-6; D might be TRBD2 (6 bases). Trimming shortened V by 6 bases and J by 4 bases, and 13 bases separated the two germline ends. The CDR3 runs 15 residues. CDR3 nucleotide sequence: TGTGCCAGCAGGGGGGACTTTTCCGGGGCCAACGTCCTGACTTTC. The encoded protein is CASRGDFSGANVLTF.

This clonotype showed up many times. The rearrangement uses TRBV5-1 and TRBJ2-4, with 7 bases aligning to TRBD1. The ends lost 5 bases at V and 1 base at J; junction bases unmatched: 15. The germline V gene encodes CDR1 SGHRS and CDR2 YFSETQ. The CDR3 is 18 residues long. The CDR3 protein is CASRLQEHRGVAKNIQYF. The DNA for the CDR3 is TGCGCCAGCAGACTACAGGAACACAGGGGAGTGGCCAAAAACATTCAGTACTTC.

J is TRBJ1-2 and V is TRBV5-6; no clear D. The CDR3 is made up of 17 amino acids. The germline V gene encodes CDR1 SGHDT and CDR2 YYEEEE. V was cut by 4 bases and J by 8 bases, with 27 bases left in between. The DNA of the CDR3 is TGTGCCAGCAGCCTGGAGATAGCTGGCCTACTCCTAGGGGGCTACACCTTC. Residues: CASSLEIAGLLLGGYTF.

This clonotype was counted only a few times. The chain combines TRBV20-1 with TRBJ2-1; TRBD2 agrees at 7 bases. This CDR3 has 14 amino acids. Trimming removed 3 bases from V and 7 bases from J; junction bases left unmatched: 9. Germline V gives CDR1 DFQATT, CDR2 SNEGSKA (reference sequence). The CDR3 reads CSASKGGRDNEQFF. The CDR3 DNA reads TGCAGTGCTAGTAAGGGAGGGCGGGATAATGAGCAGTTCTTC.

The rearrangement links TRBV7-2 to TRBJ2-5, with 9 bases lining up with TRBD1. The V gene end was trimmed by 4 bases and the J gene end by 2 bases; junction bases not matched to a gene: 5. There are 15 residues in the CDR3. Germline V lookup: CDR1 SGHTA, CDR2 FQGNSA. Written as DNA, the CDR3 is TGTGCCAGCAGCTCCGACAGGGGGAGACAAGAGACCCAGTACTTC. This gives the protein CASSSDRGRQETQYF.

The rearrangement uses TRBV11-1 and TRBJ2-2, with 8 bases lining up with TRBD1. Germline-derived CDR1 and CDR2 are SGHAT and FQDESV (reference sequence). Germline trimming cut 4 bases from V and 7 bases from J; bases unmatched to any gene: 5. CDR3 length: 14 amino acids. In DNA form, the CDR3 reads TGTGCCAGCAGCTCTCAGGGACAGGTCGGGGAGCTGTTTTTT. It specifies CASSSQGQVGELFF. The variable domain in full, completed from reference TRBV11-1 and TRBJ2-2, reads EAEVAQSPRYKITEKSQAVAFWCDPISGHATLYWYRQILGQGPELLVQFQDESVVDDSQLPKDRFSAERLKGVDSTLKIQPAELGDSAMYLCASSSQGQVGELFFGEGSRLTVL.

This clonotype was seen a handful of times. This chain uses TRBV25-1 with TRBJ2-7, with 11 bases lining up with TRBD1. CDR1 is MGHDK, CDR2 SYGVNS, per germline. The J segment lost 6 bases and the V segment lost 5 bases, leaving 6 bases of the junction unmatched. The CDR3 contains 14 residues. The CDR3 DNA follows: TGTGCCAGCAGTCATGGGACAGGGGGGAGCGAGCAGTACTTC. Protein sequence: CASSHGTGGSEQYF.

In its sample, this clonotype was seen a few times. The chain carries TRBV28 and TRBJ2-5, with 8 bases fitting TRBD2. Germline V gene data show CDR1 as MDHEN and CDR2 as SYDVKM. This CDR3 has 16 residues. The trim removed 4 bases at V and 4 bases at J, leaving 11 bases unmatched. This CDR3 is CASSSPPGGGIETQYF. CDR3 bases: TGTGCCAGCAGTTCACCGCCGGGAGGGGGTATAGAGACCCAGTACTTC. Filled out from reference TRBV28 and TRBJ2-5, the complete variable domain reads DVKVTQSSRYLVKRTGEKVFLECVQDMDHENMFWYRQDPGLGLRLIYFSYDVKMKEKGDIPEGYSVSREKKERFSLILESASTNQTSMYLCASSSPPGGGIETQYFGPGTRLLVL.